Detailed here is one T cell receptor (beta chain). Its matching antigen is unknown. These data belong to a study of CD8 T cells in Susac syndrome. RNA amounts of roughly 0.5 to 1 ug underwent reverse transcription with random hexamers. An immunoSEQ multiplex PCR generated amplified TCR beta CDR3 products spanning 54 Vbeta and 13 Jbeta. Each CDR3 protein gets one entry after TCRdb re-called the immunoSEQ multiplex PCR reads with MiXCR. The sample has 100,000 to 150,000 distinct CDR3 sequences, approximately 95% seen once. Through negative isolation, CD4+ and CD8+ T cells were obtained, while TEMRA cells were enriched using FACS. V lost 1 base, J lost 4 bases, and 8 bases lay in between. Germline CDR1 SEHNR, CDR2 FQNEAQ (reference sequence). This CDR3 spans 14 amino acids. Overall study results and limits: The TCR sequencing and HLA analysis in the study involved a relatively small number of individuals, as the study acknowledged.

The TCR was taken from a human donor with multiple sclerosis. This sequence joins TRBV7-9 and TRBJ1-5; D not resolved. Sequencing was done on a sample of CD8+ T cells from PBMCs. The CDR3 sequence: CASSLGPSNQPQHF. In DNA, the CDR3 is TGTGCCAGCAGCTTAGGACCGTCTAATCAGCCCCAGCATTTT.